Presented here are 8 T cell receptor beta chains from one specimen sequenced in a study of T cell responses to AZD1222 COVID-19 vaccine. Generated by immunoSEQ multiplex PCR, the TCRdb table keeps only in-frame clones and is missing some. The profile covers 150,000 to 180,000 clones, with about 85% appearing a single time and 3% to 3.5% taken by the ten largest. This sample comprised peripheral blood, obtained on day 0 of AZD1222 vaccination. The receptors originated from an adult in good health.

V usage is TRBV2 and J usage is TRBJ2-4; D is perhaps TRBD2 (6 bases). Trimming shortened V by 3 bases and J by 7 bases, and 16 bases separated the two germline ends. The CDR3 extends over 15 amino acids. Germline V gene lookup returns CDR1 SNHLY and CDR2 FYNNEI. In DNA, the CDR3 is TGTGCCAGCAGTGATAGCCCCTTTGGGGGGAACATTCAGTACTTC. Translation: CASSDSPFGGNIQYF.

V and J are TRBV19 and TRBJ1-6, with D perhaps matching TRBD1 (5 bases). CDR1 LNHDA and CDR2 SQIVND come from the germline V gene (reference sequence). The V end lost 5 bases, the J end lost 6 bases, and 8 bases lay between the germline ends. The CDR3 is made up of 13 amino acids. The CDR3 DNA follows: TGTGCCAGTAGTGACAGCTTTAATTCACCCCTCCACTTT. Its translation: CASSDSFNSPLHF.

The chain's CDR3 is CASSSPNLPNYGYTF. The DNA for the CDR3 is TGTGCCAGCAGCTCTCCCAACCTACCTAACTATGGCTACACCTTC. The chain has TRBV7-2 and TRBJ1-2; D uncertain. The CDR3 contains 15 residues. Looked up from germline, CDR1 is SGHTA and CDR2 is FQGNSA. Trimming cost V 4 bases and J 0 bases, with 12 bases left between them.

This chain's CDR3 is CASSSTGRYGYTF. The CDR3 DNA is TGCGCCAGCAGCTCCACAGGGAGGTATGGCTACACCTTC. V and J are TRBV5-1 and TRBJ1-2; possibly TRBD1 for D (6 bases). V dropped 3 bases and J dropped 5 bases, with 11 bases sitting between them. The germline gives CDR1 SGHRS, CDR2 YFSETQ. There are 13 residues in the CDR3. Based on the CDR3 plus reference TRBV5-1 and TRBJ1-2, the full variable domain is KAGVTQTPRYLIKTRGQQVTLSCSPISGHRSVSWYQQTPGQGLQFLFEYFSETQRNKGNFPGRFSGRQFSNSRSEMNVSTLELGDSALYLCASSSTGRYGYTFGSGTRLTVV.

V is TRBV7-9 and J is TRBJ1-3; D is ambiguous. V gave up 1 base and J gave up 1 base, with 8 bases separating them. This CDR3 contains 15 residues. CDR1 is SEHNR and CDR2 is FQNEAQ in the germline V gene (reference sequence). CDR3 bases: TGTGCCAGCAGCTTAGAGAGGGATTCTGGAAACACCATATATTTT. Its translation is CASSLERDSGNTIYF.

The CDR3 nucleotides are TGTGCCAGCAGCCAATTGGAAGGATACGAGCAGTACTTC. Its translation is CASSQLEGYEQYF. The V gene is TRBV3-1 (or the pseudogene TRBV3-2), the J gene TRBJ2-7; the D is unclear. The CDR3 contains 13 residues. CDR1 and CDR2 (germline): LGHDT, YNNKEL (reference sequence). With 2 bases removed from V and 4 bases from J, the gap between germline ends came to 9 bases.

The chain employs TRBV6-5 and TRBJ1-1; the D gene is possibly TRBD1 (6 bases). Germline V gene lookup returns CDR1 MNHEY and CDR2 SVGAGI. V dropped 0 bases and J dropped 11 bases, with 13 bases sitting between them. This CDR3 is built from 13 residues. CDR3 in amino acids: CASSYSFTGRAFF. The CDR3 DNA reads TGTGCCAGCAGTTACTCGTTCACAGGGAGGGCTTTCTTT.

The genes are TRBV5-1 and TRBJ2-7; D gene unclear. Germline assignment: CDR1 SGHRS and CDR2 YFSETQ. Trimming removed 0 bases from V and 7 bases from J, with 14 bases in between. CDR3 size: 14 residues. The CDR3 DNA reads TGCGCCAGCAGCTTGGGCTCAAGCCTCTTGGAGCAGTACTTC. This gives the protein CASSLGSSLLEQYF.